The sequence of this TCR beta chain was determined in a study of human T cells and chemical hapten exposure. For the study at large: Variability of per-sample TCR yields stemmed mainly from small differences in pooled library volume.

The time point denotes: patch test 2, 6 weeks after DPC sensitization. Treatment: therapeutic diphenylcyclopropenone sensitization with weekly scalp DPC. Trimming removed 3 bases from V and 2 bases from J; junction bases left unmatched: 4. CDR3 length: 15 amino acids. This clonotype was recorded at least ten times. Its cognate antigen is unknown. Overall study findings and caveats: Given that the donors had alopecia, their immune response may differ from that seen in healthy people.

Individual cDNA molecules received unique molecular identifiers in the library. Per the study methods: There were a median of around 96,000 TCRs per sample, with a range from roughly 23,224 to 750,000. TCRdb used MiXCR to reprocess the RACE reads, holding one entry per CDR3 protein. The V and J calls shown here were made by TCRdb, not taken from the authors' results. The sample holds approximately 82,000 distinct CDR3 sequences, 6.5% to 8% seen once. This chain joins TRBV12-3 or TRBV12-4 and TRBJ2-1; 7 positions match TRBD1. The sample here was whole blood, taken in connection with sensitization to the hapten diphenylcyclopropenone (DPC). This sequence originates from a woman in her 30s with alopecia areata. Some clones in this sample may be carry-over from other donors' samples. The CDR3, as DNA: TGTGCCAGCAGTTTGAACAGGGGCGCCTACAATGAGCAGTTCTTC. Translated, it gives CASSLNRGAYNEQFF.